Listed here are 13 T cell receptor beta chains from one sample, sequenced in a study of cytomegalovirus exposure and HLA in healthy donors. PCR involved 60 Vbeta and 13 Jbeta primers. Using immunoSEQ multiplex PCR, the repertoire was profiled, and TCRdb retains in-frame clones only, with some absent. The top ten hold about 2.1% of the sample, which has fewer than 110,000 clones, 65% to 75% seen once. Input material: PBMCs. All receptors come from a woman aged 40 to 50 in good health and CMV-seronegative.

The chain employs TRBV29-1 and TRBJ2-5; 12 bases line up with TRBD2. TRBJ2-7 matches the DNA end more closely, so the J call is doubtful. The germline V gene encodes CDR1 SQVTM and CDR2 ANQGSEA. The CDR3 spans 13 residues. The CDR3 DNA reads as TGCAGCGCCGGGACTAGCGGGTCCTACGAGCAGTACTTC. It encodes CSAGTSGSYEQYF.

The chain is built from TRBV5-1 and TRBJ2-4; TRBD1 agrees at 8 bases. V lost 3 bases to trimming and J lost 1 base; unmatched junction nucleotides: 0. CDR1 is SGHRS, CDR2 YFSETQ, per germline. The CDR3 runs 14 residues. The CDR3 DNA follows: TGCGCCAGCAGCTGGGACAGGGCCAAAAACATTCAGTACTTC. This gives the protein CASSWDRAKNIQYF.

The chain carries TRBV5-4 and TRBJ1-2; 7 nucleotides match TRBD1. V was clipped by 4 bases and J by 8 bases; unmatched bases: 5. The CDR3 is made up of 12 amino acids. Looked up from germline, CDR1 is SGHNT and CDR2 is YYREEE (reference sequence). As DNA, the CDR3 is TGTGCCAGCAGCCCGGACAGGAAGGGCTACACCTTC. Its translation is CASSPDRKGYTF.

The count of this clone is one. This chain joins TRBV10-3 and TRBJ2-1; 13 bases are shared with TRBD2. The germline CDR1 and CDR2 sequences are ENHRY and SYGVKD. The CDR3 covers 16 residues. The J segment lost 8 bases and the V segment lost 6 bases, leaving 10 bases of the junction unmatched. The DNA of the CDR3 is TGTGCCATCAGCACCGGGACTAGCGGGGAGGGGTATGAGCAGTTCTTC. This gives the protein CAISTGTSGEGYEQFF.

The chain employs TRBV19 and TRBJ2-2, with TRBD1 identical over 8 bases. V lost 3 bases and J lost 5; bases outside the gene matches: 5. CDR1 is LNHDA, CDR2 SQIVND, per germline (reference sequence). The CDR3 is made up of 15 amino acids. The CDR3 nucleotides are TGTGCCAGTAGTATTTCAACAGGGGGTACCGGGGAGCTGTTTTTT. It translates to CASSISTGGTGELFF.

CDR3 sequence: CASSETGLAGGRSTDTQYF. The DNA of the CDR3 is TGTGCCAGCAGCGAAACGGGACTAGCGGGGGGGCGCAGCACAGATACGCAGTATTTT. The chain uses TRBV9 and TRBJ2-3; the match to TRBD2 covers 16 bases. Trimming at V came to 3 bases and at J to 0 bases, leaving 7 bases not matched to a gene. Germline lookup yields CDR1 SGDLS and CDR2 YYNGEE. The CDR3 loop spans 19 amino acids. The complete variable domain, with remaining parts taken from reference TRBV9 and TRBJ2-3, reads DSGVTQTPKHLITATGQRVTLRCSPRSGDLSVYWYQQSLDQGLQFLIQYYNGEERAKGNILERFSAQQFPDLHSELNLSSLELGDSALYFCASSETGLAGGRSTDTQYFGPGTRLTVL.

With regard to this clone: The same CDR3 can be traced to other DNA sequences in this sample. This CDR3 is CASSLGPGTGQAEQYF. The CDR3 region has the DNA TGTGCCAGCAGCTTGGGCCCCGGGACAGGGCAAGCCGAGCAGTACTTC. V is TRBV13 and J is TRBJ2-7; 9 nucleotides line up with TRBD1. Germline V gene lookup returns CDR1 PRHDT and CDR2 FYEKMQ (reference sequence). This CDR3 is 16 amino acids long. After removal of 3 bases from V and 6 bases from J, the junction contained 12 bases not matched to a gene.

This sequence joins TRBV27 and TRBJ1-2; 9 bases fit TRBD1. This CDR3 contains 15 residues. Germline V gene lookup returns CDR1 MNHEY and CDR2 SMNVEV (reference sequence). J was trimmed by 4 bases and V by 4 bases; bases with no gene match: 7. In DNA, the CDR3 is TGTGCCAGCAGTTCTCTCGACAGGGGGGCCTATGGCTACACCTTC. This translates into CASSSLDRGAYGYTF.

This clone was detected only a few times. The chain links TRBV30 to TRBJ2-2; 14 bases are a match to TRBD2. Looked up from germline, CDR1 is GTSNPN and CDR2 is SVGIG (reference sequence). The junction had 9 bases not matched to a gene; V was cut back by 0 bases and J by 3 bases. This CDR3 is 19 amino acids long. The CDR3 DNA reads TGTGCCTGGAGTGTACTCAGGACTAGCGGGGGGAATCACACCGGGGAGCTGTTTTTT. It codes for CAWSVLRTSGGNHTGELFF.

The rearrangement uses TRBV19 and TRBJ1-1, with D maybe TRBD1 (5 bases). The CDR3 has 14 residues. The V and J ends lost 2 bases and 3 bases respectively, with 10 bases between them. Germline V gene sequence: CDR1 LNHDA, CDR2 SQIVND (reference sequence). The CDR3 coding sequence is TGTGCCAGTAGTATATTCGGGGGGGACACTGAAGCTTTCTTT. Translating it yields CASSIFGGDTEAFF.

This clone appeared a few times. This chain links TRBV6-1 with TRBJ2-7; 10 nucleotides match TRBD1. The CDR3 consists of 14 residues. Germline V gives CDR1 MNHNS, CDR2 SASEGT. V shed 6 bases, J shed 6 bases, and the junction held 8 bases outside the gene matches. In nucleotides, the CDR3 is TGTGCCAGCAGATTTACCGGACAGGGGGGCGAGCAGTACTTC. Its protein product is CASRFTGQGGEQYF.

The chain links TRBV6-5 to TRBJ2-7; tentative D call: TRBD1 (6 bases). V shed 6 bases and J shed 7 bases, with 16 bases lying between them. Looked up from germline, CDR1 is MNHEY and CDR2 is SVGAGI. This CDR3 is 13 amino acids long. CDR3 nucleotide sequence: TGTGCCAGCAGAGCATACAGGGACGGGGAGCAGTACTTC. Residues: CASRAYRDGEQYF.

The chain joins TRBV11-2 to TRBJ2-3; D uncertain. Trimming shortened V by 3 bases and J by 1 base, and 11 bases separated the two germline ends. The CDR3 has 15 residues. CDR1 and CDR2 (germline): SGHAT, FQNNGV. The CDR3: CASSLDAAGTDTQYF. The CDR3 DNA follows: TGTGCCAGCAGCTTGGATGCTGCGGGCACAGATACGCAGTATTTT.